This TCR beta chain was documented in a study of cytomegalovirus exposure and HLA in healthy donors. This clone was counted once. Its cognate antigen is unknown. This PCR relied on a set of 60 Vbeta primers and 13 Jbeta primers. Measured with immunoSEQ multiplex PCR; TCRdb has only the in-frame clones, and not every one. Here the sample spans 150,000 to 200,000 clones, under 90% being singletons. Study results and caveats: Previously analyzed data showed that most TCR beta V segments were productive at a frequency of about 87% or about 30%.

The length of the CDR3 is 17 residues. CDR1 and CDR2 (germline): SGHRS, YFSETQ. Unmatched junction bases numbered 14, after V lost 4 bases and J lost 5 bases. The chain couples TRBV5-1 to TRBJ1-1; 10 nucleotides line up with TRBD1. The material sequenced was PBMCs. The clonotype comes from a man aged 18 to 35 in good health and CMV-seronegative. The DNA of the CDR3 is TGCGCCAGCAGCCTCACCGGGACAGGGGTTGAGTTGACTGAAGCTTTCTTT. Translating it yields CASSLTGTGVELTEAFF.